These 14 T cell receptor beta chains share one sample of origin, sequenced in a study of beta chain features in type 1 diabetes. These receptors' targets are unknown. Sequencing targeted expressed TCRB transcripts, as all isolated RNA had been reverse transcribed. Clones were read by immunoSEQ multiplex PCR, and TCRdb kept only the in-frame ones, dropping some. The sample contains about 700,000 clones, roughly an eighth of which appear only once. Study-wide findings and caveats: Among patients with Type 1 diabetes, TCRB CDR3s were moderately but significantly shorter in every one of the four CD4+ subsets.

The sequenced material came from naive CD4+ T cells from blood. All receptors derive from a young man with type 1 diabetes.

This clone has only a few counts. The V call is TRBV2, the J call TRBJ2-7, with D perhaps given as TRBD1 or TRBD2 (5 bases each). V was clipped by 2 bases and J by 6 bases, with 17 bases between them. CDR1 SNHLY and CDR2 FYNNEI come from the germline V gene. The CDR3 runs 15 residues. CDR3: CASSEPASQGREQYF. The DNA for the CDR3 is TGTGCCAGCAGTGAACCGGCTAGCCAGGGTCGCGAGCAGTACTTC.

The chain couples TRBV4-2 to TRBJ1-5; D possibly corresponds to TRBD1 (6 bases). Germline CDR1 is LGHNA and CDR2 is YNFKEQ. The CDR3 is 16 amino acids. V was cut by 0 bases and J by 11 bases, with 20 bases left in between. CDR3 DNA sequence: TGTGCCAGCAGCCAAGAACTTGGGTACAGCGGGGGCACCCAGCATTTT. It encodes CASSQELGYSGGTQHF.

The chain links TRBV5-1 to TRBJ1-2; no reliable D call. Per germline, CDR1 SGHRS and CDR2 YFSETQ. Trimming took off 4 bases at V and 5 bases at J, with 9 bases between the two ends. The CDR3 is made up of 12 amino acids. The CDR3 protein is CASSADGYGYTF. The CDR3 nucleotides are TGCGCCAGCAGCGCGGACGGATATGGCTACACCTTC.

In this sample, this clone turned up a few times. The chain carries TRBV28 and TRBJ2-3, with TRBD1 identical over 9 bases. The J segment lost 4 bases and the V segment lost 6 bases, leaving 8 bases of the junction unmatched. The CDR3 totals 15 residues. Germline V gives CDR1 MDHEN, CDR2 SYDVKM. This CDR3 reads CASSHGQGFPDTQYF. The DNA of the CDR3 is TGTGCCAGCAGCCACGGACAGGGGTTCCCAGATACGCAGTATTTT.

This clone was seen a few times. The chain recombines TRBV7-2 with TRBJ1-2; no reliable D call. Trimming removed 2 bases from V and 8 bases from J, with 18 bases in between. This CDR3 has 15 amino acids. Germline V CDR1 and CDR2: SGHTA, FQGNSA. As DNA, the CDR3 is TGTGCCAGCAGCTTAAATCCTTCCGGGGTGGAGGGCTACACCTTC. Translating it yields CASSLNPSGVEGYTF.

With respect to this clone: Other DNA variants within this sample encode the same CDR3. The chain uses TRBV18 and TRBJ2-6; D is unclear. The germline V and J ends were trimmed by 2 bases and 4 bases, with 3 bases remaining between them. This CDR3 is 13 amino acids long. Germline V gene lookup returns CDR1 KGHSH and CDR2 LQKENI. The CDR3 here is CASSPSGANVLTF. CDR3 nucleotide sequence: TGTGCCAGCTCACCATCCGGGGCCAACGTCCTGACTTTC.

This clone was recorded only once. This rearrangement joins TRBV28 to TRBJ1-5; no clear D gene. The germline gives CDR1 MDHEN, CDR2 SYDVKM. V lost 3 bases and J 0 bases, leaving 12 bases between the germline ends. The CDR3 is 16 amino acids. CDR3 nucleotides: TGTGCCAGCAGTTTTTCCCACGCTTATAGCAATCAGCCCCAGCATTTT. This encodes CASSFSHAYSNQPQHF.

The chain employs TRBV6-5 and TRBJ1-4; 7 nucleotides agree with TRBD1. V lost 6 bases, J lost 6 bases, and 7 bases stayed unmatched. CDR3 size: 14 residues. Germline loops: CDR1 MNHEY, CDR2 SVGAGI. The CDR3 DNA sequence: TGTGCCAGCAGAATACAGGGGCATGATGAAAAACTGTTTTTT. This sequence encodes CASRIQGHDEKLFF.

The chain is built from TRBV28 and TRBJ1-6, with a possible D match to TRBD1 (6 bases). The germline V and J ends were trimmed by 6 bases and 6 bases, with 12 bases remaining between them. Germline assignment: CDR1 MDHEN and CDR2 SYDVKM. This CDR3 comprises 14 residues. DNA for the CDR3: TGTGCCAGCAGCCACAGGGTGCTTAATTCACCCCTCCACTTT. This sequence encodes CASSHRVLNSPLHF. Full variable domain (remainder filled in from reference TRBV28 and TRBJ1-6): DVKVTQSSRYLVKRTGEKVFLECVQDMDHENMFWYRQDPGLGLRLIYFSYDVKMKEKGDIPEGYSVSREKKERFSLILESASTNQTSMYLCASSHRVLNSPLHFGNGTRLTVT.

This clone was counted a few times. This sequence joins TRBV9 and TRBJ1-5, with TRBD1 matching 9 bases. Germline loops: CDR1 SGDLS, CDR2 YYNGEE. This CDR3 contains 15 residues. J was trimmed by 5 bases and V by 0 bases; bases with no gene match: 3. CDR3 loop: CASSVDGQGYQPQHF. In nucleotides, the CDR3 is TGTGCCAGCAGCGTAGATGGACAGGGGTATCAGCCCCAGCATTTT. The full variable domain, rest sourced from reference TRBV9 and TRBJ1-5, is DSGVTQTPKHLITATGQRVTLRCSPRSGDLSVYWYQQSLDQGLQFLIQYYNGEERAKGNILERFSAQQFPDLHSELNLSSLELGDSALYFCASSVDGQGYQPQHFGDGTRLSIL.

This clone has a handful of counts. The chain couples TRBV2 to TRBJ2-1; no reliable D call. The CDR3 totals 10 residues. Trimming shortened V by 4 bases and J by 10 bases, and 5 bases separated the two germline ends. CDR1 is SNHLY and CDR2 is FYNNEI in the germline V gene. The CDR3 DNA reads as TGTGCCAGCAGTGTCTTGGAGCAGTTCTTC. Amino acid sequence: CASSVLEQFF.

This clone was counted only a few times. Within the sample, other DNA sequences also encode this same CDR3. This chain connects TRBV30 to TRBJ1-5; D uncertain. Trimming stripped 1 base from V and 0 bases from J, with 4 bases between. The CDR3 consists of 13 residues. CDR1 is GTSNPN, CDR2 SVGIG, per germline (reference sequence). The DNA of the CDR3 is TGTGCCTGGAGTGCTAATAGCAATCAGCCCCAGCATTTT. It yields the protein CAWSANSNQPQHF.

This chain connects TRBV7-6 to TRBJ1-5; D possibly corresponds to TRBD1 (6 bases). The V gene's germline CDR1 is SGHVS and CDR2 FNYEAQ. The CDR3 is made up of 12 amino acids. V lost 5 bases and J lost 16, with 18 bases in between. Here the CDR3 DNA reads TGTGCCAGCAGCCCAGGAGGGGGGTTACAACATTTT. Protein: CASSPGGGLQHF.

There are a few counts of this clone. The V and J genes are TRBV2 and TRBJ1-2; D is unresolved. The V gene lost 4 bases and the J gene lost 5 bases, with 14 bases spanning the gap. The CDR3 totals 14 residues. Germline CDR1 reads SNHLY; CDR2 reads FYNNEI. This CDR3 is CASSVMSGPYGYTF. The CDR3 DNA follows: TGTGCCAGCAGTGTTATGTCCGGCCCATATGGCTACACCTTC.